The rows below give T cell receptor beta chains drawn from one sample of a study of blood T cells in healthy people across ages. TCRdb ran MiXCR on the 5' RACE reads and lists one entry per CDR3 protein. The sample records roughly 410,000 distinct CDR3 sequences, roughly half being singletons. Material for sequencing was blood. These receptors were taken from a man aged 60 to 69 in good health. The CDR3 runs from the conserved cysteine through the conserved F or W. A D gene is named only where the DNA matches it firmly. Clone size is given for some rows only: seen once, a few or many times, or a class if the clone is expanded.

V	length	size	D	J	CDR3	DNA
TRBV10-3	12	-	-	TRBJ2-1	CAISDPGSPQFF	TGTGCCATCAGTGACCCGGGGTCGCCACAGTTCTTC
TRBV7-2	17	-	TRBD1	TRBJ1-4	CASSQGQGRMNNEKLFF	TGTGCCAGCAGCCAGGGACAGGGGAGGATGAATAATGAAAAACTGTTTTTT
TRBV13	15	few	-	TRBJ2-5	CASSLEGGNQETQYF	TGTGCCAGCAGCCTCGAAGGGGGGAACCAAGAGACCCAGTACTTC
TRBV7-9	14	-	-	TRBJ2-1	CASSLVTAYNEQFF	TGTGCCAGCAGCTTAGTGACAGCCTACAATGAGCAGTTCTTC
TRBV27	14	few	-	TRBJ1-5	CASSFRSSNQPQHF	TGTGCCAGCAGTTTCCGATCTAGCAATCAGCCCCAGCATTTT
TRBV28	14	many	-	TRBJ1-5	CASSLGPSNQPQHF	TGTGCCAGCAGTTTAGGGCCGAGCAATCAGCCCCAGCATTTT
TRBV6-1	15	-	TRBD1	TRBJ2-4	CASSEDGTGGNEQYF	TGTGCCAGCAGTGAAGATGGGACAGGGGGCAATGAGCAGTACTTC
TRBV5-1	14	few	TRBD2	TRBJ2-1	CASSLGGGMNEQFF	TGCGCCAGCAGCCTGGGCGGGGGAATGAATGAGCAGTTCTTC
TRBV4-2	18	-	TRBD2	TRBJ2-2	CASSPGLAAKNIGGELFF	TGTGCCAGCAGCCCAGGACTAGCGGCGAAGAATATCGGCGGGGAGCTGTTTTTT
TRBV24-1	16	-	-	TRBJ2-3	CATSDLPGIRADTQYF	TGTGCCACCAGTGATTTGCCGGGGATTCGCGCAGATACGCAGTATTTT
TRBV7-9	15	few	TRBD2	TRBJ2-1	CASSQTFDMRGEQFF	TGTGCCAGCAGTCAGACATTTGACATGCGGGGGGAGCAGTTCTTC
TRBV5-1	17	-	-	TRBJ1-2	CASSLYWKTGSNYGYTF	TGCGCCAGCAGCTTGTATTGGAAGACGGGAAGTAACTATGGCTACACCTTC
TRBV5-1	13	few	-	TRBJ2-5	CASNFPPAETQYF	TGCGCCAGCAACTTCCCCCCCGCGGAGACCCAGTACTTC
TRBV27	15	-	TRBD1	TRBJ2-7	CASSRTRDRANEQYF	TGTGCCAGCAGTCGAACCCGGGACAGGGCAAACGAGCAGTACTTC
TRBV2	15	few	TRBD1	TRBJ2-4	CASSVDRGKINIQYF	TGTGCCAGCAGTGTTGACAGGGGCAAGATAAACATTCAGTACTTC
TRBV29-1	13	few	TRBD1	TRBJ1-3	CSGGQSPGNTIYF	TGCAGCGGGGGACAGAGTCCTGGAAACACCATATATTTT
TRBV5-1	14	-	TRBD1	TRBJ1-1	CASSQRTGDTEAFF	TGCGCCAGCAGCCAAAGGACAGGGGACACTGAAGCTTTCTTT
TRBV12-3/TRBV12-4	16	-	TRBD1	TRBJ2-3	CASRSGQGRGTDTQYF	TGTGCCAGCAGATCCGGACAGGGGAGAGGTACAGATACGCAGTATTTT
TRBV3-1	18	-	TRBD2	TRBJ2-7	CASSPGLAGGPSYNEQYF	TGTGCCAGCAGCCCAGGACTAGCGGGAGGGCCTTCCTACAATGAGCAGTACTTC
TRBV4-2	15	few	TRBD1	TRBJ1-2	CASSQAGQGASGYTF	TGTGCCAGCAGCCAAGCGGGACAGGGGGCCAGTGGCTACACCTTC
TRBV3-1	16	-	TRBD2	TRBJ2-2	CASSPSGRAGNGELFF	TGTGCCAGCAGCCCTAGCGGGAGGGCCGGGAACGGGGAGCTGTTTTTT
TRBV27	13	-	-	TRBJ1-2	CASSPIYGRGYTF	TGTGCCAGCAGTCCTATCTATGGGCGTGGCTACACCTTC
TRBV9	16	-	TRBD2	TRBJ2-3	CASSQTSGRALDTQYF	TGTGCCAGCAGCCAGACTAGCGGGAGGGCCCTAGATACGCAGTATTTT
TRBV20-1	14	few	TRBD1	TRBJ2-7	CSAGDRGRSNEQYF	TGCAGTGCTGGGGACAGGGGGCGAAGTAACGAGCAGTACTTC
TRBV20-1	15	-	-	TRBJ2-4	CSARDQSQRTHIQYF	TGCAGTGCTAGAGATCAGTCCCAGAGAACACACATTCAGTACTTC
TRBV12-5	14	-	-	TRBJ2-3	CASGPGDRTDTQYF	TGTGCTAGTGGTCCAGGGGACCGCACAGATACGCAGTATTTT
TRBV10-3	15	few	TRBD1	TRBJ2-5	CAISDPTGGKETQYF	TGTGCCATCAGTGACCCCACAGGGGGGAAAGAGACCCAGTACTTC
TRBV7-2	14	-	-	TRBJ1-1	CASLPPGGSTEAFF	TGTGCCAGCCTCCCCCCGGGCGGGTCCACTGAAGCTTTCTTT
TRBV7-8	19	-	TRBD2	TRBJ2-1	CASSPTGLAGGRDNNEQFF	TGTGCCAGCAGCCCAACGGGCCTAGCGGGGGGCCGAGACAACAATGAGCAGTTCTTC
TRBV7-2	15	-	TRBD2	TRBJ2-1	CASSLGLAERNEQFF	TGTGCCAGCAGCTTGGGACTAGCAGAGCGCAATGAGCAGTTCTTC
TRBV20-1	15	-	-	TRBJ2-1	CSASMRSRGWDEQFF	TGCAGTGCTAGTATGAGATCAAGAGGATGGGATGAGCAGTTCTTC
TRBV20-1	14	-	-	TRBJ2-7	CSASAIGVTYEQYF	TGCAGTGCTAGCGCAATTGGGGTCACCTACGAGCAGTACTTC
TRBV6-5	14	-	-	TRBJ2-7	CASSPKRPPYEQYF	TGTGCCAGCAGTCCAAAAAGGCCCCCCTACGAGCAGTACTTC
TRBV3-1	12	few	-	TRBJ1-1	CASSQLSTEAFF	TGTGCCAGCAGCCAATTGAGCACTGAAGCTTTCTTT
TRBV27	15	many	TRBD2	TRBJ2-5	CASSLGLAGAETQYF	TGTGCCAGCAGTTTAGGACTAGCGGGGGCAGAGACCCAGTACTTC
TRBV7-2	14	few	-	TRBJ2-3	CASSRLVGTDTQYF	TGTGCCAGCAGCCGACTGGTAGGCACAGATACGCAGTATTTT
TRBV27	16	-	TRBD2	TRBJ2-3	CASSPLRRESTDTQYF	TGTGCCAGCAGTCCCCTGAGGCGGGAGAGCACAGATACGCAGTATTTT
TRBV2	13	-	-	TRBJ2-4	CASSVEAKNIQYF	TGTGCCAGCAGTGTGGAAGCCAAAAACATTCAGTACTTC
TRBV4-2	15	-	-	TRBJ2-5	CASSQDRADQETQYF	TGTGCCAGCAGCCAAGATAGGGCTGACCAAGAGACCCAGTACTTC
TRBV4-2	14	-	-	TRBJ1-4	CASSQPQGNEKLFF	TGTGCCAGCAGCCAACCGCAGGGAAATGAAAAACTGTTTTTT
TRBV2	13	few	-	TRBJ1-2	CASMKWAGYGYTF	TGTGCCAGCATGAAATGGGCAGGGTATGGCTACACCTTC
TRBV29-1	13	few	-	TRBJ2-5	CSVESLYQETQYF	TGCAGCGTCGAAAGTTTGTACCAAGAGACCCAGTACTTC
TRBV4-2	15	-	TRBD1	TRBJ2-3	CASSRGTGLQDTQYF	TGTGCCAGCAGTCGGGGGACAGGCTTGCAGGATACGCAGTATTTT
TRBV7-3	13	-	-	TRBJ1-1	CASSVIPNTEAFF	TGTGCCAGCAGCGTAATACCTAACACTGAAGCTTTCTTT
TRBV5-5	14	-	-	TRBJ1-2	CASSPGPSFSGYTF	TGTGCCAGCAGCCCCGGGCCCTCCTTTTCTGGCTACACCTTC
TRBV9	15	once	TRBD2	TRBJ2-4	CASSGGGGGYNIQYF	TGTGCCAGCAGCGGGGGTGGCGGGGGTTACAACATTCAGTACTTC
TRBV20-1	17	-	TRBD2	TRBJ2-1	CSARDSGTSVYQETQFF	TGCAGTGCTAGAGATTCCGGGACTAGTGTGTACCAAGAGACCCAGTTCTTC
TRBV2	17	-	-	TRBJ2-6	CASIRRPRNSGANVLTF	TGTGCCAGCATCCGCCGCCCTAGGAACTCTGGGGCCAACGTCCTGACTTTC
TRBV28	13	few	TRBD1	TRBJ1-2	CASMTGEGYGYTF	TGTGCCAGCATGACAGGGGAGGGATATGGCTACACCTTC
TRBV7-9	12	-	-	TRBJ1-2	CASSLEENGYTF	TGTGCCAGCAGCTTAGAGGAGAATGGCTACACCTTC
TRBV27	14	-	-	TRBJ2-1	CASSWAGSSYEQFF	TGTGCCAGCAGTTGGGCGGGGAGCTCCTACGAGCAGTTCTTC
TRBV5-6	15	few	-	TRBJ2-1	CASSFWGPSSNEQFF	TGTGCCAGCAGCTTCTGGGGGCCAAGTTCCAATGAGCAGTTCTTC
TRBV7-3	12	-	-	TRBJ2-2	CASSHSGGELFF	TGTGCCAGCAGCCACAGCGGAGGGGAGCTGTTTTTT
TRBV12-3/TRBV12-4	16	few	-	TRBJ2-4	CASTQEGVIAKNIQYF	TGTGCCAGCACCCAAGAAGGGGTTATAGCCAAAAACATTCAGTACTTC
TRBV10-2	14	-	-	TRBJ2-7	CASREGQTYNEQYF	TGCGCCAGCCGAGAGGGCCAGACCTACAATGAGCAGTACTTC
TRBV5-1	16	-	-	TRBJ2-5	CASSWAPLASQETQYF	TGCGCCAGCAGCTGGGCCCCACTAGCTTCCCAAGAGACCCAGTACTTC
TRBV5-1	19	few	TRBD1	TRBJ2-5	CASSLVSGTTGGSGETQYF	TGCGCCAGCAGCTTGGTGAGCGGAACGACAGGGGGTTCGGGAGAGACCCAGTACTTC
TRBV10-2	15	-	-	TRBJ2-5	CASRQGRASKETQYF	TGCGCCAGTAGGCAGGGGAGGGCCTCTAAGGAGACCCAGTACTTC
TRBV5-1	15	-	TRBD1	TRBJ2-5	CASSLGWTGLIEQYF	TGCGCCAGCAGCTTGGGTTGGACAGGGCTAATAGAGCAGTACTTC